This T cell receptor beta chain was sequenced for a study of blood T cell repertoires in COVID-19 (dated by TCRdb to 2018 to 2020). General notes on the study: Collaborator samples came from the United States, Italy and Spain and covered acute and convalescent phases of COVID-19. The prospective study material was composed of cDNA or gDNA derived from T cells, B-cell-depleted T cells, or PBMCs. Subjects who had been exposed to COVID-19, were actively infected with it, or had recovered from it provided the deeply sampled blood TCRbeta repertoires that made up the dataset. The repertoires were released in a freely available public database intended as a resource for research on the immune response to SARS-CoV-2. The samples were drawn from two sources: the first 160 participants of the ongoing ImmuneRACE study, and over 950 subjects contributed by 6 global collaborators. Sample metadata almost always included a de-identified subject ID, COVID-19 status, age in years and sex. Where HLA class I and class II types were available, the types were taken from metadata supplied by the sample provider, not from assay-based typing. The study at large found these results: How much clinical and demographic metadata was included differed by source and by participant, and the metadata was provided uncurated.

Trimming accounts for 7 bases at V and 3 bases at J, while the number of junction bases matched to no gene is 3. There are 13 amino acids in the CDR3, from cysteine to phenylalanine inclusive. Only the CDR3 region is kept as DNA, spanning 39 bases read in frame from base 1. CDR1 and CDR2 (SNHLY, FYNNEI) derive from the germline V gene. Each collaborating institution followed its own protocols to collect whole blood in K2EDTA tubes. For TCRbeta analysis, collaborators shipped samples in one of three forms: frozen whole blood, isolated PBMCs, or DNA extracted from either of those sample types. This clone was found once. What antigen it recognizes has not been identified. Base-call qualities are not available, and no considerably larger clone is one nucleotide away. TCRbeta CDR3 regions were amplified from genomic DNA using the immunoSEQ Assay, a bias-controlled multiplex PCR. The authors processed their data as follows. The number of nucleated cells in each sample was estimated from the amplification of reference gene primers within the assay. To quantify the absolute abundance of each unique TCRbeta CDR3 rearrangement, sequence reads were collapsed and filtered. For each sample, productive Simpson clonality was calculated as the square root of Simpson's diversity index across productive rearrangements. Imported from immuneACCESS, the table was reduced by TCRdb to in-frame sequences with V and J called. These copies leave out some clones; in studies compared against another copy, an unresolved V gene accounts for under half, and the cause of the remainder is not known. V and J calls plus clone size are reproduced from that table; the DNA served to infer D and trimming. This sample holds around 42,000 clones; roughly 77% were observed only once. The ten biggest clones cover more than 35% of the sample.

The sequenced sample consisted of peripheral blood. This receptor was taken from a man older than 75 with active or convalescent COVID-19. The V and J segments used are TRBV2 and TRBJ2-7, and 10 junctional nucleotides match TRBD1. The CDR3 sequence is CASTGDRGYEQYF. DNA sequence: TGTGCCAGCACCGGGGACAGGGGCTACGAGCAGTACTTC. Extended through the reference TRBV2 and TRBJ2-7 proteins, this CDR3 yields the full variable domain: EPEVTQTPSHQVTQMGQEVILRCVPISNHLYFYWYRQILGQKVEFLVSFYNNEISEKSEIFDDQFSVERPDGSNFTLKIRSTKLEDSAMYFCASTGDRGYEQYFGPGTRLTVT.